This T cell receptor beta chain was documented in a study of T cells in Graves' hyperthyroidism and ophthalmopathy. Study results and caveats: Using 13 V-J features, a model discriminated ophthalmopathy from stable hyperthyroidism. Appearing also in blood were most of the thyroid clonotypes expanded above 0.001.

Patients were excluded because of uncontrolled infection, other autoimmune disease, pregnancy or lactation. Diagnosing involved the use of clinical symptoms, serum thyroxine and TRAb, thyroid ultrasound and orbital computed tomography. This clonotype was detected many times. Its antigen is not identified. The germline CDR1 and CDR2 sequences are GTSNPN and SVGIG (reference sequence). V lost 5 bases and J lost 4, with 18 bases in between. The CDR3 is 14 residues long. RNA transcripts gave rise to amplified TCR beta CDR3 regions. The study used the HTBI primer set for a first-round RT-PCR of the TCR CDR3. Each CDR3 protein gets one entry after TCRdb re-called the multiplex PCR reads with MiXCR. The sample contains 650,000 to 750,000 distinct CDR3 sequences, around 13% of which appear only once.

The chain carries TRBV30 and TRBJ2-7; unclear D gene. The sample was blood. The clonotype comes from a woman aged 18-30 years with Graves' hyperthyroidism. In nucleotides, the CDR3 is TGTGCCTGGGGCAGAAACCCATTGACGTACGAGCAGTACTTC. It yields the protein CAWGRNPLTYEQYF.